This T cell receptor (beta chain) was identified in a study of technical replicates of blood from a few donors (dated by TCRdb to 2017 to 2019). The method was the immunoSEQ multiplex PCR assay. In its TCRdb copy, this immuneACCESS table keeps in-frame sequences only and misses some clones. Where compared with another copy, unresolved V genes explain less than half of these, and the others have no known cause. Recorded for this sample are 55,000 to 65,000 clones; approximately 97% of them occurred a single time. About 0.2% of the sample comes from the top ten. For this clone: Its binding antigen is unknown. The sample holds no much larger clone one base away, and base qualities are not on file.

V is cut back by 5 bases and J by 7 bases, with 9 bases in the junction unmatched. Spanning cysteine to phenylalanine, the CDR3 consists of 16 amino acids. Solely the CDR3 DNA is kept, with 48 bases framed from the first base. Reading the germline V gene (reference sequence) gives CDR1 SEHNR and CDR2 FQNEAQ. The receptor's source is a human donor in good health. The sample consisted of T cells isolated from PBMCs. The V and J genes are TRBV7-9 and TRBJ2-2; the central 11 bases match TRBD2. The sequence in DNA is TGTGCCAGCAGCCCCCCACTAGCGGGAGTCGGCGGGGAGCTGTTTTTT. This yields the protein CASSPPLAGVGGELFF.